This TCR beta chain was recovered during a study of blood T cell repertoires in COVID-19. Study as a whole: COVID-19 samples, acute and convalescent, were from the United States, Italy and Spain.

Original methodology: For nucleated cells, counts were estimated from reference gene primer amplification. Generated by immunoSEQ multiplex PCR, the TCRdb table keeps only in-frame clones and is missing some. V and J calls and clone size are copied from that table; D and trimming were computed from the DNA. The sample contains just under 90,000 clones, 85% to 95% of which appear only once. The V gene's germline CDR1 is MDHEN and CDR2 SYDVKM. This CDR3 has 17 residues. V gave up 7 bases and J gave up 2 bases; unmatched junction bases: 12. The rearrangement links TRBV28 to TRBJ1-3, with 9 bases identical to TRBD1. This receptor was taken from a man in his sixties with acute or convalescent COVID-19. Sequencing was performed on peripheral blood. Written as DNA, the CDR3 is TGTGCCAGCACCCATTTCCCCTACAGGGGGCCTGGAAACACCATATATTTT. Translating it yields CASTHFPYRGPGNTIYF.